The present T cell receptor (beta chain) was sequenced within a study of cytomegalovirus exposure and HLA in healthy donors. Whole-study findings and limits: Most TCR beta V segments were productive about 87% or about 30% of the time in an earlier analysis.

This CDR3 has 14 amino acids. The germline CDR1 and CDR2 sequences are MNHNS and SASEGT. Trimming cost V 2 bases and J 6 bases, with 10 bases left between them. As concerns this clone: Its antigen is not known.

PCR involved 60 Vbeta and 13 Jbeta primers. Profiled with immunoSEQ multiplex PCR; TCRdb holds only in-frame clones, not every one. This sample has 150,000 or so clones, with around three quarters found just once. The sequenced material came from PBMCs. The chain carries TRBV6-1 and TRBJ1-4; D might be TRBD1 (6 bases). This clonotype was obtained from a man aged 35 to 55 in good health and CMV-seronegative. CDR3 region: CASSESGADEKLFF. DNA of the CDR3: TGTGCCAGCAGTGAATCAGGGGCGGATGAAAAACTGTTTTTT.